The clone carrying this T cell receptor (beta chain) was observed a handful of times. Antigen specificity is unknown. This record comes from a study of beta chain features in type 1 diabetes. On the study more broadly: Across every sample, almost 110,000,000 sorted cells were examined in total. General study results and limits: A PCR bias possibly favoring shorter templates would apply equally to patients and controls. Researchers reported that naive, central memory and Treg TCRB repertoires appeared more similar in patients than in healthy donors.

The whole isolated RNA underwent reverse transcription, so sequencing captured expressed TCRB transcripts. Repertoires were generated with immunoSEQ multiplex PCR, while TCRdb's copy carries only in-frame clones and drops some. Of hundreds of thousands of clones listed, 17% were seen once; the top ten hold 0.02% to 0.025%. Germline V lookup: CDR1 LGHNA, CDR2 YSLEER. The V and J ends lost 0 bases and 2 bases respectively, with 5 bases between them. The CDR3 is made up of 14 amino acids. This clonotype originated in a woman under 30 in good health. The sequencing input was naive CD4+ T cells from blood. The chain has TRBV4-3 and TRBJ1-3; D remains ambiguous. The CDR3 protein is CASSQESAGNTIYF. The CDR3 DNA is TGCGCCAGCAGCCAAGAGTCAGCTGGAAACACCATATATTTT.